This T cell receptor (beta chain) was found in a study of shared clonotypes between healthy human individuals. General study results and limits: In contrast to clonotypes shared by all four donors, non-shared clonotypes had lower generation probabilities. A generally larger estimated richness was seen in naive subsets than in memory subsets.

On sorted subsets, replicate PCRs used 200 ng DNA, or about 30,000 T cell genomes. Produced via immunoSEQ multiplex PCR; TCRdb's table is partial and in-frame only. This repertoire shows around 700,000 clones, approximately 79% found once; its top ten account for approximately 1.8%. A word on this clone: Its specificity is unknown.

Germline CDR1 and CDR2: MDHEN and SYDVKM. The CDR3 consists of 16 residues. V gave up 5 bases and J gave up 4 bases; unmatched junction bases: 6. The chain links TRBV28 to TRBJ1-5, with 12 positions matching TRBD1. The sequenced material came from memory CD4+ T cells sorted from blood. Subset reported: CD45RA-negative fraction. The clonotype originates from a woman aged 25-40 years in good health. The CDR3 loop reads CASSRDRGLQNQPQHF. The DNA of the CDR3 is TGTGCCAGCAGTAGGGACAGGGGGCTTCAGAATCAGCCCCAGCATTTT.